This T cell receptor (beta chain) came from a study of OX40 agonist ivuxolimab in advanced cancers. V dropped 5 bases and J dropped 5 bases, with 24 bases sitting between them. Germline lookup yields CDR1 SEHNR and CDR2 FQNEAQ (reference sequence). The CDR3 sequence is 17 residues long. Clones were read by immunoSEQ multiplex PCR, and TCRdb kept only the in-frame ones, dropping some. The sample has around 80,000 clones; about 88% are singletons. This receptor was taken from an adult with an advanced solid tumor such as melanoma, head and neck, liver or kidney cancer. The sequenced sample was CD4+ or CD8+ T cells sorted from blood, obtained in a trial of the OX40 agonist ivuxolimab. The chain uses TRBV7-9 and TRBJ1-1; possibly TRBD1 for D (6 bases). DNA of the CDR3: TGTGCCAGCAGCCCGGGTGAGGGGGGGCTAAGGGAAACTGAAGCTTTCTTT. Translated: CASSPGEGGLRETEAFF. Together with reference TRBV7-9 and TRBJ1-1, the CDR3 gives the full variable domain: DTGVSQNPRHKITKRGQNVTFRCDPISEHNRLYWYRQTLGQGPEFLTYFQNEAQLEKSRLLSDRFSAERPKGSFSTLEIQRTEQGDSAMYLCASSPGEGGLRETEAFFGQGTRLTVV.